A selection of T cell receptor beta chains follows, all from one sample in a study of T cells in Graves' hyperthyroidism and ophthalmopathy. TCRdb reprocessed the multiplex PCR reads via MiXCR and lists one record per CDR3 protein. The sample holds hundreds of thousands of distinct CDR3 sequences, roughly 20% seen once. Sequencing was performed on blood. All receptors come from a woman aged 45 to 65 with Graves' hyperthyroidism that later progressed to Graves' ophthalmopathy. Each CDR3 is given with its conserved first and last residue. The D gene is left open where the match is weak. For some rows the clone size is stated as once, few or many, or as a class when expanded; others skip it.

TGCGCCAGCAGCTTGGCTAGGATTGACTATGACTACACCTTC	CASSLARIDYDYTF	TRBJ1-2	-	TRBV5-1	once
TGTGCCAGCACAACGACGGTGCCCTCCCCTGGGGCCAACGTCCTGACTTTC	CASTTTVPSPGANVLTF	TRBJ2-6	-	TRBV3-1	-
TGTGCCAGCAATCATTCGACAGGGGGCAATTTGTACACTGAAGCTTTCTTT	CASNHSTGGNLYTEAFF	TRBJ1-1	TRBD1	TRBV6-1	many
TGTGCCAGCAGCCGACCCCCAGGGGACGACGGCTATGGCTACACCTTC	CASSRPPGDDGYGYTF	TRBJ1-2	-	TRBV4-2	few
TGTGCCAGCAAGCTACACATGACAGGGGAGGACTATGGCTACACCTTC	CASKLHMTGEDYGYTF	TRBJ1-2	TRBD1	TRBV12-3/TRBV12-4	-
TGTGCCAGCAGCTCCCCAGGGCCGAACTATGGCTACACCTTC	CASSSPGPNYGYTF	TRBJ1-2	-	TRBV7-2	many
TGCACCAGCAGCTTTTGGGGACGGGCTTACACTGAAGCTTTCTTT	CTSSFWGRAYTEAFF	TRBJ1-1	-	TRBV5-1	many
TGTGCCAGCAGCCATGAGGCCTCGGGAGAAACCTATGGCTACACCTTC	CASSHEASGETYGYTF	TRBJ1-2	-	TRBV3-1	few
TGTGCCAGCAGCCGGGACAGGCCCTCTGGAAACGCCATATATTTT	CASSRDRPSGNAIYF	TRBJ1-3	TRBD1	TRBV7-9	-
TGTGCCAGTAGTGTAATAGCCGGGACAGGTCTCTCTGGGGCCAACGTCCTGACTTTC	CASSVIAGTGLSGANVLTF	TRBJ2-6	TRBD1	TRBV19	-
TGTGCCAGCATTAAGACAGACAATTCACCCCTCCACTTT	CASIKTDNSPLHF	TRBJ1-6	-	TRBV12-3/TRBV12-4	-
TGTGCCAGCAGCCAAGACCCGAATCAGAGGGATACGCAGTATTTT	CASSQDPNQRDTQYF	TRBJ2-3	-	TRBV4-2	-
TGCGCCAGCACCTTTAGGGGGTTCACAGATACGCAGTATTTT	CASTFRGFTDTQYF	TRBJ2-3	-	TRBV5-1	-
TGTGCCAGCAGCTTAGTTGGGCTAGCGGTCGACAATGAGCAGTTCTTC	CASSLVGLAVDNEQFF	TRBJ2-1	TRBD2	TRBV7-9	-
TGTGCCAGCAGCGAACAGGGGAGCACTGAAGCTTTCTTT	CASSEQGSTEAFF	TRBJ1-1	TRBD1	TRBV7-2	many
TGTGCCTGGAGTGAGGGAAGGGCTAATGAAAAACTGTTTTTT	CAWSEGRANEKLFF	TRBJ1-4	-	TRBV30	many
TGTGCCAGCAGCGAAAACCCCGTGGGTGGCTCTGGAAACACCATATATTTT	CASSENPVGGSGNTIYF	TRBJ1-3	-	TRBV9	few
TGTGCCGGCAGGGAACGGGGAGGCAATCAGCCCCAGCATTTT	CAGRERGGNQPQHF	TRBJ1-5	-	TRBV2	-
TGTGCCAGCAGTGAGGACAGGGGTCGTCAGCCCCAGCATTTT	CASSEDRGRQPQHF	TRBJ1-5	TRBD1	TRBV2	many
TGCAGTGCTAGGAGATTCGAGGATTTTATTGATACGCAGTATTTT	CSARRFEDFIDTQYF	TRBJ2-3	-	TRBV20-1	few